The sequence of this T cell receptor beta chain was determined in a study of T cell clones after liver transplantation. Study summary: Apart from a few HCV-positive recipients, transplants were for non-autoimmune, non-viral reasons.

Repertoires were generated with immunoSEQ multiplex PCR, while TCRdb's copy carries only in-frame clones and drops some. The data contain fewer than 7,000 clones, around 80% of them singletons. This CDR3 region has 13 residues. The germline V gene has CDR1 LNHDA and CDR2 SQIVND (reference sequence). V was shortened by 3 bases and J by 3 bases, with 8 bases between the two germline ends. The clonotype was recovered from a human patient who received a liver transplant. Some of the T cells might come from the graft donor. The sequenced sample was CD8+ T cells from blood, obtained 45 to 47 months after liver transplant. V is TRBV19 and J is TRBJ2-5; D possibly uses TRBD1 or TRBD2 (5 bases each). Here the CDR3 DNA reads TGTGCCAGTAGTATCTGGGGGAAAGAGACCCAGTACTTC. It is translated as CASSIWGKETQYF.